Listed below are T cell receptor beta chains from one sample, sequenced in a study of cytomegalovirus exposure and HLA in healthy donors. This table comes from immunoSEQ multiplex PCR, and its TCRdb copy is limited to in-frame clones, with some not included. This table holds some 85,000 clones, 76% found once. Sequencing used PBMCs. These receptors came from a man aged 40-55 years in good health and CMV-seronegative. Each CDR3 is given with its conserved first and last residue. Each record gives: D gene, V gene, J gene, clone size, CDR3 DNA, CDR3 protein. D genes are given only for firm matches. Size tells how often a clone was seen (once, few, many) or the class of an expanded clone, and some rows leave it out.

-	TRBV27	TRBJ2-5	-	TGTGCCAGCAGGCCAGACAGGTCGAAGACCCAGTACTTC	CASRPDRSKTQYF
-	TRBV7-2	TRBJ2-7	-	TGTGCCAGCAGCCTTACCGAGGGTGGGTTCATCAGGTACTTC	CASSLTEGGFIRYF
-	TRBV14	TRBJ1-1	-	TGTGCCAGCAGCCCCCGAGGATACCCGAACACTGAAGCTTTCTTT	CASSPRGYPNTEAFF
-	TRBV7-9	TRBJ1-2	-	TGTGCCAGCAGCTCGTCAACGCGCGGCGCGGGGGTCGGCTACACCTTC	CASSSSTRGAGVGYTF
-	TRBV4-1	TRBJ2-3	-	TGCGCCAGCAGCCAAGATTCACAGGATACGCAGTATTTT	CASSQDSQDTQYF
TRBD1	TRBV19	TRBJ1-5	once	TGTGCCAGTAGCCCCGACAGGGCGGACAATCAGCCCCAGCATTTT	CASSPDRADNQPQHF
TRBD1	TRBV18	TRBJ2-7	few	TGTGCCAGCTCACAACAGGGGGCGCAGGACGAGCAGTACTTC	CASSQQGAQDEQYF
-	TRBV7-8	TRBJ2-1	-	TGTGCCAGCAGCTTAGCAGATCGGGGTGGCTATGAGCAGTTCTTC	CASSLADRGGYEQFF
-	TRBV6-5	TRBJ1-2	-	TGTGCCAGCAGTTACATCCCCCCGACAGGCTATGGCTACACCTTC	CASSYIPPTGYGYTF
TRBD1	TRBV7-8	TRBJ1-4	-	TGTGCCAGCAGCTTATCTACAGGGGGAGGTGAAAAACTGTTTTTT	CASSLSTGGGEKLFF
-	TRBV7-3	TRBJ2-5	-	TGTGCCAGCAGCTTAGGTCAGGGAGAGACCCAGTACTTC	CASSLGQGETQYF
TRBD1	TRBV6-5	TRBJ2-5	-	TGTGCCAGCAGCCCTTGGACAGGGGGCGTCGAGACCCAGTACTTC	CASSPWTGGVETQYF
TRBD2	TRBV18	TRBJ2-7	-	TGTGCCAGCTCACCAACTAGCGGGGGGTTCTACGAGCAGTACTTC	CASSPTSGGFYEQYF
-	TRBV5-6	TRBJ1-4	-	TGTGCCAGCAGCCCGGATATGCGGGCGAATGAAAAACTGTTTTTT	CASSPDMRANEKLFF
-	TRBV5-4	TRBJ2-3	-	TGTGCCAGCAGCTTGGACAGCACAGCTTTCACAGATACGCAGTATTTT	CASSLDSTAFTDTQYF
-	TRBV6-1	TRBJ1-6	once	TGTGCCAGCAGACCACTGCCTTACAGCAATTCACCCCTCCACTTT	CASRPLPYSNSPLHF
-	TRBV10-3	TRBJ1-5	once	TGTGCCATCAGTGAGAGCACTGAGCCCCAGCATTTT	CAISESTEPQHF
-	TRBV4-3	TRBJ2-7	-	TGCGCCAGCAGCCAAGACAGGCTTTCCTACGAGCAGTACTTC	CASSQDRLSYEQYF
TRBD1	TRBV7-6	TRBJ2-1	few	TGTGCCAGCAGCCCTCAAACCGGGACAGGGCCGGGGGAGCAGTTCTTC	CASSPQTGTGPGEQFF
TRBD1	TRBV19	TRBJ1-1	-	TGTGCCAGTAGCCTGCAGGGGGCCGGCACTGAAGCTTTCTTT	CASSLQGAGTEAFF
-	TRBV5-6	TRBJ2-7	-	TGTGCCAGCAGCTTGCGGGCAGGGCCCTCCTACGAGCAGTACTTC	CASSLRAGPSYEQYF
-	TRBV9	TRBJ1-5	-	TGTGCCAGCAGCCCCGGGGAGGGGGGGATTCTGGGCAATCAGCCCCAGCATTTT	CASSPGEGGILGNQPQHF
-	TRBV9	TRBJ2-7	-	TGTGCCAGCAGCGGACGGGACTCCGACTACGAGCAGTACTTC	CASSGRDSDYEQYF
-	TRBV7-3	TRBJ2-3	-	TGTGCCAGCAGCTTATTCGGCGGGGTGACAGATACGCAGTATTTT	CASSLFGGVTDTQYF
TRBD1	TRBV7-9	TRBJ1-6	-	TGTGCCAGCAGCTCAGGACAGGTCTCTTCACCCCTCCACTTT	CASSSGQVSSPLHF
TRBD1	TRBV11-1	TRBJ2-7	-	TGTGCCAGCAGCTTAGTGGTGACAGGGAAGAGCCACGAGCAGTACTTC	CASSLVVTGKSHEQYF
TRBD1	TRBV7-2	TRBJ1-2	-	TGTGCCAGCAGCTTAGTCGAGGGGGCGGGCTATGGCTACACCTTC	CASSLVEGAGYGYTF
TRBD1	TRBV14	TRBJ1-3	-	TGTGCCAGCAGCCTCGGGACAGGGTTTGGAAACACCATATATTTT	CASSLGTGFGNTIYF
-	TRBV7-9	TRBJ1-1	-	TGTGCCAGCAGCTCCCTCGGGAACACTGAAGCTTTCTTT	CASSSLGNTEAFF
-	TRBV4-3	TRBJ1-1	-	TGCGCCAGCAGCCAAGTAGGCAGGGCTAACACTGAAGCTTTCTTT	CASSQVGRANTEAFF
TRBD2	TRBV7-3	TRBJ2-5	-	TGTGCCAGCAGCCCACGAGGCGGGGGGCGGGTCAAGCGGGTGACCCAGTACTTC	CASSPRGGGRVKRVTQYF
TRBD2	TRBV9	TRBJ2-5	-	TGTGCCAGCAGCGGGGAGGGGAGGGAGCAGTACTTC	CASSGEGREQYF
TRBD1	TRBV19	TRBJ1-2	-	TGTGCCAGTAGCTACGGGCTATACGGGACAGGGAATGGCTACACCTTC	CASSYGLYGTGNGYTF
-	TRBV29-1	TRBJ2-7	-	TGCAGCGTGAGACTCGTTTCCCCCGAGCAGTACTTC	CSVRLVSPEQYF
TRBD2	TRBV11-2	TRBJ2-1	-	TGTGCCAGCAGCCGGCTCGGGACTAGATCCTACAATGAGCAGTTCTTC	CASSRLGTRSYNEQFF
TRBD2	TRBV28	TRBJ2-7	-	TGTGCCAGCAGTTTCCCCTACAGCGGGGGGTTGAACGAGCAGTACTTC	CASSFPYSGGLNEQYF
-	TRBV27	TRBJ1-4	-	TGTGCCAGCAGTTTTATACCCACAGTTGAAAAACTGTTTTTT	CASSFIPTVEKLFF
-	TRBV5-4	TRBJ2-7	-	TGTGCCAGCAGCCGGTGGGCTTACGAGCAGTACTTC	CASSRWAYEQYF
-	TRBV7-8	TRBJ2-7	-	TGTGCCAGCAGCTTAGAACTAACTTGGAATTCATTCTCCTACGAGCAGTACTTC	CASSLELTWNSFSYEQYF
TRBD1	TRBV7-2	TRBJ2-1	-	TGTGCCAGCAGCTTAGCCGGGACAGGCATTTACAATGAGCAGTTCTTC	CASSLAGTGIYNEQFF
-	TRBV27	TRBJ1-1	-	TGTGCCAGCAGTTTATCACTGGGGCTGACTGAAGCTTTCTTT	CASSLSLGLTEAFF
-	TRBV27	TRBJ2-1	once	TGTGCCAGCAGACCCGGAGTCTACAATGAGCAGTTCTTC	CASRPGVYNEQFF
-	TRBV4-2	TRBJ1-3	-	TGTGCCAGCAGCCAAGAGGGGCGAGGCCCCAGCGGAAACACCATATATTTT	CASSQEGRGPSGNTIYF
-	TRBV28	TRBJ1-2	-	TGTGCCAGCAGCGAGCACTATGGCTACACCTTC	CASSEHYGYTF
-	TRBV14	TRBJ2-7	-	TGTGCCAGCAGCCAAGAATCGACAGGCGAGTACGAGCAGTACTTC	CASSQESTGEYEQYF
-	TRBV19	TRBJ1-5	once	TGTGCCAGTAGTTACAGGGGCAATCAGCCCCAGCATTTT	CASSYRGNQPQHF
-	TRBV7-6	TRBJ2-5	-	TGTGCCAGCAGCCCTCTATGGAGGGCCGAGGGGGAGACCCAGTACTTC	CASSPLWRAEGETQYF
-	TRBV4-3	TRBJ2-1	few	TGCGCCAGCAGCCAAGCTAGGATAGCCTCCTACAATGAGCAGTTCTTC	CASSQARIASYNEQFF
-	TRBV13	TRBJ1-1	-	TGTGCCAGCAGCGGCGGGGTGAACACTGAAGCTTTCTTT	CASSGGVNTEAFF
-	TRBV11-2	TRBJ1-3	once	TGTGCCAGCAGCTTAGTTCCAGCGGCTGGAAACACCATATATTTT	CASSLVPAAGNTIYF
TRBD1	TRBV7-3	TRBJ1-4	-	TGTGCCAGCAGCTTAGGACCCCGGGACAGTAATGAAAAACTGTTTTTT	CASSLGPRDSNEKLFF
-	TRBV5-4	TRBJ1-1	-	TGTGCCAGCAGCTTTGCACAGAACACTGAAGCTTTCTTT	CASSFAQNTEAFF
-	TRBV9	TRBJ1-5	-	TGTGCCAGCAGCGTAGGAGGGCTGCTCAATCAGCCCCAGCATTTT	CASSVGGLLNQPQHF
TRBD1	TRBV5-1	TRBJ1-1	-	TGCGCCAGCAGCGGGACAGGGGAAACTGAAGCTTTCTTT	CASSGTGETEAFF
-	TRBV7-9	TRBJ1-1	few	TGTGCCAGCAGCCGGGAAGCTGAAGCTTTCTTT	CASSREAEAFF